The text below deals with one T cell receptor beta chain. Its specificity is unknown. V dropped 2 bases and J dropped 5 bases, with 12 bases sitting between them. The CDR3 extends over 14 amino acids. Germline values: CDR1 MGHDK, CDR2 SYGVNS. The authors ran a second PCR of roughly 6 to 12 cycles using a sample-barcoded 5' primer and a J-beta primer mix. TCRdb recomputed calls from the 5' RACE reads with MiXCR, one row per CDR3 protein. Among about 1,400,000 distinct CDR3 sequences listed, approximately 59% were seen once. The data were obtained in a study of blood T cells in healthy people across ages. Study results and caveats: Age showed a roughly linear inverse relationship with TCR beta diversity per million T cells. No conclusive comparison of naive versus antigen-experienced cells was possible with unsorted PBMCs.

Per sample, extraction of total RNA gave at least 5 micrograms in every case. The rearrangement joins TRBV25-1 to TRBJ2-5; tentatively, D is TRBD2 (5 bases). The origin of this receptor is a young man in good health. Sequenced input: blood. The CDR3 region is CASSEARGLETQYF. CDR3 sequence (DNA): TGTGCCAGCAGTGAAGCGCGAGGGTTGGAGACCCAGTACTTC.